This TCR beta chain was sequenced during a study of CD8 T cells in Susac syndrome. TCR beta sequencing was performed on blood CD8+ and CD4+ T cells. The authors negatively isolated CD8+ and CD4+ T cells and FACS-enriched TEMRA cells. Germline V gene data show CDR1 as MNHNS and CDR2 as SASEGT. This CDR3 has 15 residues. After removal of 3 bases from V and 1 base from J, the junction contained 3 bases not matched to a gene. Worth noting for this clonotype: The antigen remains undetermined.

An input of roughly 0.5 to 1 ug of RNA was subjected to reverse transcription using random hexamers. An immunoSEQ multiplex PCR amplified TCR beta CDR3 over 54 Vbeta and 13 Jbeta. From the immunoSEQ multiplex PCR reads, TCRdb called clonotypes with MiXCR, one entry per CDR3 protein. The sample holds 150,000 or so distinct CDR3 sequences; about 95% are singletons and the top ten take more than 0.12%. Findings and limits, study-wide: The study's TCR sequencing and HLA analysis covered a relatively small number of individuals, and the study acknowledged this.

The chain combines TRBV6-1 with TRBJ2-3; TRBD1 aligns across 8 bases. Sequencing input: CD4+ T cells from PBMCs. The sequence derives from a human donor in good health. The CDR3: CASSDRGLGTDTQYF. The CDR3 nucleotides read TGTGCCAGCAGTGACAGGGGGCTGGGCACAGATACGCAGTATTTT.